The 23 T cell receptor beta chains below were found in one sample sequenced in a study of T cells after posttransplantation cyclophosphamide. Cyclophosphamide on days +3 and +4 followed busulfan-fludarabine conditioning and a marrow graft. Sequenced by immunoSEQ multiplex PCR; TCRdb stores in-frame clones only, minus some. Captured here are roughly 9,900 clones, none seen once; the top ten comprise around 14%. The sequencing here drew on PBMCs, taken after allogeneic stem cell transplant with posttransplant cyclophosphamide. The receptors come from a female patient between 40 and 50 years old who received an allogeneic stem cell transplant from a related donor, was CMV-positive, and had no GVHD. Some T cells may arise from the graft donor.

This clone was found many times. The rearrangement joins TRBV10-3 to TRBJ2-7; 12 bases agree with TRBD1. The ends lost 6 bases at V and 5 bases at J; junction bases unmatched: 8. The CDR3 runs to 15 residues. Germline V gene lookup returns CDR1 ENHRY and CDR2 SYGVKD. DNA for the CDR3: TGTGCCATCAGCGAGGGACAGGGGGCCTACGACGAGCAGTACTTC. Residues: CAISEGQGAYDEQYF.

This clone occurred many times. The rearrangement uses TRBV5-4 and TRBJ2-2, with D maybe TRBD1 (6 bases). Trimming shortened V by 1 base and J by 4 bases, and 14 bases separated the two germline ends. This CDR3 contains 16 residues. Germline V gene sequence: CDR1 SGHNT, CDR2 YYREEE (reference sequence). This CDR3 reads CASSLLAGVSTGELFF. The CDR3 bases are TGTGCCAGCAGCTTGCTGGCAGGGGTCAGCACCGGGGAGCTGTTTTTT.

This clone was observed many times. This chain links TRBV13 with TRBJ2-4; TRBD1 aligns across 9 bases. Germline lookup yields CDR1 PRHDT and CDR2 FYEKMQ (reference sequence). The ends lost 3 bases at V and 1 base at J; junction bases unmatched: 7. CDR3 size: 17 residues. In nucleotides, the CDR3 is TGTGCCAGCAGCTTTCCAGACAGGGGGTTCGCCAAAAACATTCAGTACTTC. Amino acids: CASSFPDRGFAKNIQYF. Full variable domain (outside the CDR3, taken from reference TRBV13 and TRBJ2-4): AAGVIQSPRHLIKEKRETATLKCYPIPRHDTVYWYQQGPGQDPQFLISFYEKMQSDKGSIPDRFSAQQFSDYHSELNMSSLELGDSALYFCASSFPDRGFAKNIQYFGAGTRLSVL.

This clone was counted at least ten times. The chain combines TRBV6-5 with TRBJ1-2, with TRBD1 identical over 7 bases. Germline V gives CDR1 MNHEY, CDR2 SVGAGI. V was clipped by 8 bases and J by 4 bases; unmatched bases: 10. The CDR3 contains 14 residues. CDR3 amino acids: CASGDQGVGYGYTF. In DNA, the CDR3 is TGTGCCAGCGGAGATCAGGGGGTTGGCTATGGCTACACCTTC.

The sample holds many counts of this clone. The chain recombines TRBV7-3 with TRBJ2-3, with TRBD1 as a possible D gene (6 bases). From germline, CDR1 is SGHTA and CDR2 FQGTGA. This CDR3 has 13 amino acids. The ends were cut back, 6 bases at V and 4 bases at J, with 11 bases in the middle. This chain's CDR3 is CASSPNRADTQYF. In nucleotides, the CDR3 is TGTGCCAGCAGTCCAAACAGGGCAGATACGCAGTATTTT.

This clone was found many times. The chain has TRBV6-5 and TRBJ1-1, with D hard to call. Germline V CDR1 and CDR2: MNHEY, SVGAGI. The CDR3 sequence is 13 residues long. V lost 5 bases and J lost 11, with 18 bases in between. The CDR3 region has the DNA TGTGCCAGCAGTACTCCCTTCAAGACGGGGGCTTTCTTT. Its protein product is CASSTPFKTGAFF.

This clone was counted many times. J is TRBJ2-7 and V is TRBV5-4; tentative D call: TRBD2 (6 bases). Trimming pared 1 base from V and 2 bases from J, leaving 10 bases between. The germline V gene has CDR1 SGHNT and CDR2 YYREEE (reference sequence). CDR3 length: 14 residues. The CDR3 region is CASSLFAGTYEQYF. The CDR3 DNA reads TGTGCCAGCAGCTTGTTTGCGGGGACCTACGAGCAGTACTTC. The whole variable domain, filled in from reference TRBV5-4 and TRBJ2-7, reads ETGVTQSPTHLIKTRGQQVTLRCSSQSGHNTVSWYQQALGQGPQFIFQYYREEENGRGNFPPRFSGLQFPNYSSELNVNALELDDSALYLCASSLFAGTYEQYFGPGTRLTVT.

This clone was observed many times. The chain joins TRBV4-1 to TRBJ1-5; D uncertain. Germline lookup yields CDR1 MGHRA and CDR2 YSYEKL. V lost 1 base and J lost 2, with 12 bases in between. The CDR3 totals 16 residues. The DNA for the CDR3 is TGCGCCAGCAGCCAAGTGTCTGGTAGTGGCAATCAGCCCCAGCATTTT. Its protein is CASSQVSGSGNQPQHF.

This clone was seen repeatedly, ten times or more. The V and J genes are TRBV12-5 and TRBJ2-7, with 8 bases lining up with TRBD2. Germline V CDR1 and CDR2: LGHNT, FRNRAP. J gave up 2 bases and V 8 bases, and 8 bases lay outside the gene matches. The CDR3 runs 14 residues. CDR3 residues: CASKRGPPPYEQYF. In DNA, the CDR3 is TGTGCTAGTAAGCGGGGGCCCCCACCCTACGAGCAGTACTTC.

This clone was observed many times. The chain is built from TRBV10-2 and TRBJ2-7; 16 bases are a match to TRBD2. V lost 2 bases to trimming and J lost 4 bases; unmatched junction nucleotides: 8. Germline V gene data show CDR1 as WSHSY and CDR2 as SAAADI. The CDR3 sequence is 18 residues long. The CDR3 here is CASSETGTSGRARYEQYF. In nucleotides, the CDR3 is TGCGCCAGCAGTGAGACGGGGACTAGCGGGAGGGCCAGGTACGAGCAGTACTTC.

The chain has TRBV7-9 and TRBJ2-1; D possibly corresponds to TRBD2 (5 bases). Germline V gene lookup returns CDR1 SEHNR and CDR2 FQNEAQ (reference sequence). The ends were cut back, 5 bases at V and 1 base at J, with 9 bases in the middle. The CDR3 has 14 amino acids. This CDR3 is CASSVRVSYNEQFF. The CDR3 DNA follows: TGTGCCAGCAGCGTGCGGGTTTCCTACAATGAGCAGTTCTTC.

This clone occurred many times. This chain connects TRBV10-3 to TRBJ1-5, with 7 bases matching TRBD1. Per the germline V gene, CDR1 is ENHRY and CDR2 is SYGVKD. CDR3 length: 21 residues. The V segment lost 0 bases and the J segment 0 bases; nucleotides outside the gene matches: 17. CDR3 protein: CAISESNVKGASTLSNQPQHF. CDR3 nucleotides: TGTGCCATCAGTGAGTCGAACGTAAAGGGGGCGTCTACTCTTAGCAATCAGCCCCAGCATTTT.

At least ten counts were recorded for this clone. The chain has TRBV12-5 and TRBJ1-6, with no clear D. Trimming took off 0 bases at V and 8 bases at J, with 17 bases between the two ends. Germline V gives CDR1 LGHNT, CDR2 FRNRAP. The CDR3 extends over 17 amino acids. The CDR3 coding sequence is TGTGCTAGTGGTTTGGTACATCTGGAGGAGACGGATTCACCCCTCCACTTT. This sequence encodes CASGLVHLEETDSPLHF. The whole variable domain, remainder taken from reference TRBV12-5 and TRBJ1-6, is DARVTQTPRHKVTEMGQEVTMRCQPILGHNTVFWYRQTMMQGLELLAYFRNRAPLDDSGMPKDRFSAEMPDATLATLKIQPSEPRDSAVYFCASGLVHLEETDSPLHFGNGTRLTVT.

By share of the sample, this clone is medium-sized. The rearrangement joins TRBV9 to TRBJ2-3; D gene unclear. V lost 0 bases, J lost 5 bases, and 4 bases lay in between. The CDR3 length is 12 residues. Germline V gene lookup returns CDR1 SGDLS and CDR2 YYNGEE. CDR3 protein: CASSVVGDTQYF. The CDR3 coding sequence is TGTGCCAGCAGCGTAGTCGGAGATACGCAGTATTTT.

This clone was seen ten or more times. The genes are TRBV5-4 and TRBJ2-2, with 7 nucleotides matching TRBD2. In germline, CDR1 is SGHNT, CDR2 YYREEE (reference sequence). CDR3 length equals 18 residues. The V gene end was trimmed by 0 bases and the J gene end by 4 bases; junction bases not matched to a gene: 12. The CDR3 coding sequence is TGTGCCAGCAGCTTGGGGCCCTTCCGGGGGGAGGGCACCGGGGAGCTGTTTTTT. Its translation: CASSLGPFRGEGTGELFF.

This clone was seen at least ten times. The chain has TRBV6-5 and TRBJ2-3; unclear D gene. Germline values: CDR1 MNHEY, CDR2 SVGAGI. The V and J ends lost 0 bases and 5 bases respectively, with 12 bases between them. This CDR3 contains 15 residues. This CDR3 is CASSYSGTIGDTQYF. DNA of the CDR3: TGTGCCAGCAGTTACTCCGGCACTATCGGAGATACGCAGTATTTT.

There are many counts of this clone. The CDR3: CASNAGGGSEEQYF. The CDR3 nucleotides are TGTGCCAGCAACGCGGGCGGGGGGTCGGAGGAGCAGTACTTC. This sequence joins TRBV2 and TRBJ2-7; 8 nucleotides match TRBD2. Losses at the gene ends were 7 bases for V and 7 bases for J; bases not matched to a gene: 12. The CDR3 length is 14 residues. Germline V gives CDR1 SNHLY, CDR2 FYNNEI. The complete variable domain, with remaining parts taken from reference TRBV2 and TRBJ2-7, reads EPEVTQTPSHQVTQMGQEVILRCVPISNHLYFYWYRQILGQKVEFLVSFYNNEISEKSEIFDDQFSVERPDGSNFTLKIRSTKLEDSAMYFCASNAGGGSEEQYFGPGTRLTVT.

This clone was seen repeatedly, ten times or more. The rearrangement uses TRBV6-5 and TRBJ1-1; no clear D. Germline values: CDR1 MNHEY, CDR2 SVGAGI. The length of the CDR3 is 14 residues. Deletions cut 4 bases from V and 4 bases from J, with 13 bases between. The CDR3 sequence: CASSWYTRGTEAFF. CDR3 DNA: TGTGCCAGCAGTTGGTATACCCGGGGCACTGAAGCTTTCTTT.

This clone was observed many times. This chain links TRBV7-2 with TRBJ2-7, with a possible D match to TRBD1 (6 bases). The germline V gene has CDR1 SGHTA and CDR2 FQGNSA. There are 14 residues in the CDR3. The ends were cut back, 5 bases at V and 2 bases at J, with 13 bases in the middle. CDR3 bases: TGTGCCAGCAGCCGGGACACCTCCACCTACGAGCAGTACTTC. Translated, it gives CASSRDTSTYEQYF.

This chain's CDR3 is CASNPRGRGHNEQFF. The CDR3 nucleotides read TGTGCCAGCAACCCTCGGGGCAGGGGCCACAATGAGCAGTTCTTC. V and J are TRBV28 and TRBJ2-1, with D perhaps TRBD1 (6 bases). This CDR3 has 15 amino acids. V lost 7 bases and J 5 bases, leaving 18 bases between the germline ends. Germline-derived CDR1 and CDR2 are MDHEN and SYDVKM.

This clone has a count of ten or more. The V and J genes are TRBV29-1 and TRBJ2-2; TRBD1 aligns across 9 bases. The CDR3 extends over 15 amino acids. The V segment lost 7 bases and the J segment 4 bases; nucleotides outside the gene matches: 10. Germline values: CDR1 SQVTM, CDR2 ANQGSEA. This CDR3 is CSARWGQGVTGELFF. DNA for the CDR3: TGCAGCGCCCGGTGGGGACAGGGAGTCACCGGGGAGCTGTTTTTT.

This clone has at least ten counts. The chain joins TRBV6-1 to TRBJ2-3, with 11 bases identical to TRBD2. V was clipped by 4 bases and J by 4 bases; unmatched bases: 13. This CDR3 is 18 amino acids long. Germline V gene data show CDR1 as MNHNS and CDR2 as SASEGT. The CDR3: CASSATTQTSGNPDTQYF. The DNA of the CDR3 is TGTGCCAGCAGTGCAACGACCCAGACTAGCGGGAACCCAGATACGCAGTATTTT.

By sample share, this clone is medium-sized. The chain joins TRBV9 to TRBJ2-5, with D unresolved. The CDR3 runs to 15 residues. Germline V gives CDR1 SGDLS, CDR2 YYNGEE. V gave up 6 bases and J gave up 5 bases, with 20 bases separating them. CDR3: CASTLSISITETQYF. CDR3 DNA sequence: TGTGCCAGCACCCTCTCGATTAGCATTACCGAGACCCAGTACTTC.